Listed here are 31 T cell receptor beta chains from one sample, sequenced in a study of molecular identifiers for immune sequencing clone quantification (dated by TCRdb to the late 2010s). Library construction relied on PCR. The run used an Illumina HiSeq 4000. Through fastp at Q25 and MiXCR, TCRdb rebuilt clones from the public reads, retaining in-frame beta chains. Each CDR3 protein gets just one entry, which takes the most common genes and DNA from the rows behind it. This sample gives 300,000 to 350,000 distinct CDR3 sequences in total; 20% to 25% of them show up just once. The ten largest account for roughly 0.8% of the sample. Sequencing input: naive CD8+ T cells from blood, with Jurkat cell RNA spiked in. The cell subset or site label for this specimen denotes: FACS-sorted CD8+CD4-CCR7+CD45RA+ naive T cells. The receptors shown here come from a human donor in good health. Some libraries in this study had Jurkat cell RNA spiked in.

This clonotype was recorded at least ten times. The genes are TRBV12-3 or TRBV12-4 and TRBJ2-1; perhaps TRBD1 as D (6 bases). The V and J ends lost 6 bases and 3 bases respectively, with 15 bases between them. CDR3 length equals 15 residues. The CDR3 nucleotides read TGTGCCAGCAGCCCCGAACAGGGACGCTACAATGAGCAGTTCTTC. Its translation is CASSPEQGRYNEQFF.

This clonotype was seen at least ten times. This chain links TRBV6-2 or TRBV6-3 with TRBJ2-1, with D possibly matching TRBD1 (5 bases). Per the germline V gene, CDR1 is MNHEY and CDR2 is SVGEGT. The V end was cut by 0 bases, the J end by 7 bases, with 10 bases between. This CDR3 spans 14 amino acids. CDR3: CASSYSLDRNEQFF. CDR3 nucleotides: TGTGCCAGCAGTTACTCGCTTGACAGAAATGAGCAGTTCTTC.

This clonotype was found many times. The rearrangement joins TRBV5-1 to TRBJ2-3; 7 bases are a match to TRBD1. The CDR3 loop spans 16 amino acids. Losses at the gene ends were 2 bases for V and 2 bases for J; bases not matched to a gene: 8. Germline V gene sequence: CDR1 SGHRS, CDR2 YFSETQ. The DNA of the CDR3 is TGCGCCAGCAGCTTCTCATCCGGGACAGACACAGATACGCAGTATTTT. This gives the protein CASSFSSGTDTDTQYF. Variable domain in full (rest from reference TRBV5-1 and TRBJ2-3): KAGVTQTPRYLIKTRGQQVTLSCSPISGHRSVSWYQQTPGQGLQFLFEYFSETQRNKGNFPGRFSGRQFSNSRSEMNVSTLELGDSALYLCASSFSSGTDTDTQYFGPGTRLTVL.

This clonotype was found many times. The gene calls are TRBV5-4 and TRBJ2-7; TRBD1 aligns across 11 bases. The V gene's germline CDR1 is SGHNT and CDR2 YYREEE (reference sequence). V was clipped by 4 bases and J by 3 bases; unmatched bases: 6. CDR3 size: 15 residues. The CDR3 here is CASSTPGTGGYEQYF. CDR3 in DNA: TGTGCCAGCAGCACCCCCGGGACAGGGGGCTACGAGCAGTACTTC.

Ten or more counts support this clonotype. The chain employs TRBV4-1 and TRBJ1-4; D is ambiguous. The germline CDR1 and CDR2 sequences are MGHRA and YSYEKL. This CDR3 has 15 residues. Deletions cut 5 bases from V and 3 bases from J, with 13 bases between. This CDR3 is CASSTRQGPNEKLFF. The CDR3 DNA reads TGCGCCAGCAGCACCCGTCAAGGCCCTAATGAAAAACTGTTTTTT.

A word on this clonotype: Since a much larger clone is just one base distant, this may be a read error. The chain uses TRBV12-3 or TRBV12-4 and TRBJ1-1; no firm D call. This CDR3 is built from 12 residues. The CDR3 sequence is CASSISGPAASF. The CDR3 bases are TGTGCCAGCAGTATATCAGGCCCGGCTGCTTCCTTT.

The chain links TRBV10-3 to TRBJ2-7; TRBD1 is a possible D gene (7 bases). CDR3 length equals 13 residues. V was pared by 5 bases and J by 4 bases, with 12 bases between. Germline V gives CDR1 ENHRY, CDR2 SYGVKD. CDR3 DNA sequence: TGTGCCATCAGTCCCAGGGGGGAGTACGAGCAGTACTTC. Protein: CAISPRGEYEQYF.

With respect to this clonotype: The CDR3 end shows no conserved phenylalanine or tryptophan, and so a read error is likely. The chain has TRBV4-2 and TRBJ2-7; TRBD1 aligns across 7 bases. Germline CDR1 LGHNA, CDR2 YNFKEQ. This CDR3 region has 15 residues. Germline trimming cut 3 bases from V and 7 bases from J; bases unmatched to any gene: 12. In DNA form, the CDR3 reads TGTGCCAGCAGCCAGGTAGGGACAGACGTACTGGAGCAGTACTCC. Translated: CASSQVGTDVLEQYS.

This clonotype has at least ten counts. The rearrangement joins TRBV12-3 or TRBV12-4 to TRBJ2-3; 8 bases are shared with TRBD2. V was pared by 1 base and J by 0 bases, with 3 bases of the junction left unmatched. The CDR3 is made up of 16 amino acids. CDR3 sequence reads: CASSLVRGRSTDTQYF. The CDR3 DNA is TGTGCCAGCAGTTTAGTTCGCGGGAGGAGCACAGATACGCAGTATTTT.

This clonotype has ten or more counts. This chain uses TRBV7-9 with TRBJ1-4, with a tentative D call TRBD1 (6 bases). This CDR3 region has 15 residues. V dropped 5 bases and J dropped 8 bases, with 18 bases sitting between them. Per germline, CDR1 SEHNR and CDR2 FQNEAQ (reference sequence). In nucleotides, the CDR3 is TGTGCCAGCAGCCCCCCGGGGGGCGCAGCCGAAAAACTGTTTTTT. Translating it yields CASSPPGGAAEKLFF. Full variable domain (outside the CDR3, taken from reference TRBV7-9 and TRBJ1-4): DTGVSQNPRHKITKRGQNVTFRCDPISEHNRLYWYRQTLGQGPEFLTYFQNEAQLEKSRLLSDRFSAERPKGSFSTLEIQRTEQGDSAMYLCASSPPGGAAEKLFFGSGTQLSVL.

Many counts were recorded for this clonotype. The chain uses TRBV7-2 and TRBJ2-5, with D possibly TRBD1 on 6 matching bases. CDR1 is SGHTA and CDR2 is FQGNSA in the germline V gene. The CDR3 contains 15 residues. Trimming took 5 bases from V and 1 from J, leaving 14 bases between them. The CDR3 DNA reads TGTGCCAGCAGCAGCCCGAGCAGGGGCCAAGAGACCCAGTACTTC. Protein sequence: CASSSPSRGQETQYF.

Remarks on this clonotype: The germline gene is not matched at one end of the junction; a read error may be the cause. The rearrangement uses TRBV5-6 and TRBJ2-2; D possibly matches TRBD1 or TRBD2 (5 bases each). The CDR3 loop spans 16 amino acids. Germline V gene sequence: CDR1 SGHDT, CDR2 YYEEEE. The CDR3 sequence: CASSLKERTGTGEPFF. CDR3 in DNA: TGTGCCAGCAGCTTGAAGGAACGGACGGGGACCGGGGAGCCGTTTTTT.

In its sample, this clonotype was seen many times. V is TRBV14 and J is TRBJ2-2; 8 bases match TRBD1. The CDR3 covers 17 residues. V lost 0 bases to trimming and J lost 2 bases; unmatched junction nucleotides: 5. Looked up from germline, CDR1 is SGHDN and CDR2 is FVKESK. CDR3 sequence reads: CASSQDWTGTNTGELFF. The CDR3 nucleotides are TGTGCCAGCAGCCAAGACTGGACAGGGACTAACACCGGGGAGCTGTTTTTT.

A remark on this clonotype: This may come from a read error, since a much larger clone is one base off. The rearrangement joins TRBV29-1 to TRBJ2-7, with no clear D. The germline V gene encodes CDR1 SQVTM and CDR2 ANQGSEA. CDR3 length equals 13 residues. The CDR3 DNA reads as TGCGGCGTTGTTGGTCCGGGTTCCTACGAGCAGTACTTC. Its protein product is CGVVGPGSYEQYF.

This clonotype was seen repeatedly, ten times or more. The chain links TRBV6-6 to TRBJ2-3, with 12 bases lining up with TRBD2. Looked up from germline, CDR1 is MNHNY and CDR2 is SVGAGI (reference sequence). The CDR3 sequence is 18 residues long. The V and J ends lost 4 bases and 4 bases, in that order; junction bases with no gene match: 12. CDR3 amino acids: CASSWVRGLAGGPDTQYF. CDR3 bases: TGTGCCAGCAGTTGGGTGAGGGGTCTAGCGGGGGGGCCAGATACGCAGTATTTT.

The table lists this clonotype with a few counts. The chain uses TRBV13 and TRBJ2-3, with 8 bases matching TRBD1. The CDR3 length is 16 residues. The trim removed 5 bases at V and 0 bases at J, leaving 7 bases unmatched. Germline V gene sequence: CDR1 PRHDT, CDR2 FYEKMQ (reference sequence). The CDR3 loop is CASSNPQGASTDTQYF. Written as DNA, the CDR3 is TGTGCCAGCAGCAACCCGCAGGGGGCTAGCACAGATACGCAGTATTTT. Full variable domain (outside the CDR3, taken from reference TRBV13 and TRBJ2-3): AAGVIQSPRHLIKEKRETATLKCYPIPRHDTVYWYQQGPGQDPQFLISFYEKMQSDKGSIPDRFSAQQFSDYHSELNMSSLELGDSALYFCASSNPQGASTDTQYFGPGTRLTVL.

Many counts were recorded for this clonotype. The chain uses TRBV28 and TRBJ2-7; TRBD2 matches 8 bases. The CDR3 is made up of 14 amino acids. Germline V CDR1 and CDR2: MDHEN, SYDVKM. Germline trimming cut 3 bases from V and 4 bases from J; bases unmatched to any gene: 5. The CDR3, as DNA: TGTGCCAGCAGTTTTTCCGGGAGGGTGTACGAGCAGTACTTC. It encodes CASSFSGRVYEQYF.

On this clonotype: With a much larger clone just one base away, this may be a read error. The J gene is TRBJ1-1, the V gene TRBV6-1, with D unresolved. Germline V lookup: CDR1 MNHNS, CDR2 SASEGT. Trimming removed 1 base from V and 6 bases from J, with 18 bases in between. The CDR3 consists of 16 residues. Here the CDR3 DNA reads TGTGCCAGCAGTGAAGGTTGGGTCTCTTCGGACGCTGAAGCTTTCTTT. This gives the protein CASSEGWVSSDAEAFF.

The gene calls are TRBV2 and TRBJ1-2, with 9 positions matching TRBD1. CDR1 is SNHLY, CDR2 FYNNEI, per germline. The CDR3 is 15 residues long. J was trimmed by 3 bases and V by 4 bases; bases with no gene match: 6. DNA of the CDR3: TGTGCCAGCAGTGCTCCACAGGGGGCTTACTATGGCTACACCTTC. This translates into CASSAPQGAYYGYTF.

The CDR3 nucleotides are TGTGCCAGCAGTACGCTGGACAGCTCCTACGAGCAGTACTTC. Amino acid sequence: CASSTLDSSYEQYF. The chain recombines TRBV2 with TRBJ2-7; D perhaps matches TRBD1 (6 bases). Germline V gene data show CDR1 as SNHLY and CDR2 as FYNNEI. Trimming removed 5 bases at V and 0 bases at J, with 11 bases between. The CDR3 is 14 amino acids.

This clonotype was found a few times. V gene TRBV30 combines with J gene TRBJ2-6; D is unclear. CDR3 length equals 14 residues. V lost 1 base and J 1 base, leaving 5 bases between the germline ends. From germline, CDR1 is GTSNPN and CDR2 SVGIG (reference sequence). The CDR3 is CAWSGFSGANVLTF. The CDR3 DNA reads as TGTGCCTGGAGTGGGTTTTCTGGGGCCAACGTCCTGACTTTC.

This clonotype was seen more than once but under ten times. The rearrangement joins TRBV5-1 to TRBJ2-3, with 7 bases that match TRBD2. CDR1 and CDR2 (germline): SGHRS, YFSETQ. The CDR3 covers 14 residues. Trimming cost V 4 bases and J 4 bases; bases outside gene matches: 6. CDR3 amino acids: CASSPRTSPDTQYF. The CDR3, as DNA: TGCGCCAGCAGCCCTCGGACTAGTCCAGATACGCAGTATTTT.

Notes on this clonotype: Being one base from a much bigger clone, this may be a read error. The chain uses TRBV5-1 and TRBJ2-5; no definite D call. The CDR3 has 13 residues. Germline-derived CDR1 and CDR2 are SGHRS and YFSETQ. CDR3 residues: CASNLGTDETQYF. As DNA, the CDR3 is TGCGCCAGCAACTTGGGTACGGACGAGACCCAGTACTTC.

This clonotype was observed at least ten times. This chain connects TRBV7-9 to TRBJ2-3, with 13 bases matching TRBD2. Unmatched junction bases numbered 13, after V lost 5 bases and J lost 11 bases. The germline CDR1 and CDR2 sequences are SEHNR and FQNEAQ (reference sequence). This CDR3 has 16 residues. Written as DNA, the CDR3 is TGTGCCAGCAGCCCGTGGACTAGCGGGGGACCTCGGGGGCAGTATTTT. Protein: CASSPWTSGGPRGQYF.

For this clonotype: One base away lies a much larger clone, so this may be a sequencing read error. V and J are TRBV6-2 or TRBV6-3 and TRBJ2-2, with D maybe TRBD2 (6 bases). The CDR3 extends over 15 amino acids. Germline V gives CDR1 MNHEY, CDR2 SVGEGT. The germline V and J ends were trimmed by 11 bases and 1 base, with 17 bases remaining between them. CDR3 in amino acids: CAEGTLPLNTGELFF. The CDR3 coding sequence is TGTGCCGAGGGGACTCTCCCTTTGAACACCGGGGAGCTGTTTTTT.

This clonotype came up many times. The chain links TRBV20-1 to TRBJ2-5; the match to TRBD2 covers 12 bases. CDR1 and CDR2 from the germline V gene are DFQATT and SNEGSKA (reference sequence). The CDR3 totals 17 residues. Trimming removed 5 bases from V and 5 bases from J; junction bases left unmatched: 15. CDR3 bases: TGCAGTGCTGCCATCCTCAGACTAGCGGGAGTGATCGAGACCCAGTACTTC. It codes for CSAAILRLAGVIETQYF.

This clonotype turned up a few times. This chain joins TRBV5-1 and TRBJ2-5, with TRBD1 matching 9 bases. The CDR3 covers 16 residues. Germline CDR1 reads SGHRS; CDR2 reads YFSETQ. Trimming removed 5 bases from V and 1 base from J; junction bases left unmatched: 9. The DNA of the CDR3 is TGCGCCAGCAGGGATCTGGGGGACAGGGCCCAAGAGACCCAGTACTTC. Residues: CASRDLGDRAQETQYF.

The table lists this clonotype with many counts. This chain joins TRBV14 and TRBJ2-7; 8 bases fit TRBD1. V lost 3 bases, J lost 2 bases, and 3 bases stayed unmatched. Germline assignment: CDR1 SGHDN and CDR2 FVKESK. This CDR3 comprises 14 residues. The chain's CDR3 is CASSQTGVTYEQYF. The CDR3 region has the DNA TGTGCCAGCAGCCAGACAGGGGTAACCTACGAGCAGTACTTC. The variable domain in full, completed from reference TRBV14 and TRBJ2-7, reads EAGVTQFPSHSVIEKGQTVTLRCDPISGHDNLYWYRRVMGKEIKFLLHFVKESKQDESGMPNNRFLAERTGGTYSTLKVQPAELEDSGVYFCASSQTGVTYEQYFGPGTRLTVT.

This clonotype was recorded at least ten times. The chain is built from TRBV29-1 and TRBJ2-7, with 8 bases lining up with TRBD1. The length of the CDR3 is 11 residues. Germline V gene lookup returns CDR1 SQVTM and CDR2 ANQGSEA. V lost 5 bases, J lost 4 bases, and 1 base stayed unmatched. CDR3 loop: CSVYRGYEQYF. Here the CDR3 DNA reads TGCAGCGTTTACAGGGGGTACGAGCAGTACTTC.

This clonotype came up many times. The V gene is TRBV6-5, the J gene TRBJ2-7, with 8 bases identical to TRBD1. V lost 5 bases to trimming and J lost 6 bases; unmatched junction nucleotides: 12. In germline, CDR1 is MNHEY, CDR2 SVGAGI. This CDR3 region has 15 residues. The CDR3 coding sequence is TGTGCCAGCAGTCGTGAACAGGGACAGGACCGCGAGCAGTACTTC. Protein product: CASSREQGQDREQYF.

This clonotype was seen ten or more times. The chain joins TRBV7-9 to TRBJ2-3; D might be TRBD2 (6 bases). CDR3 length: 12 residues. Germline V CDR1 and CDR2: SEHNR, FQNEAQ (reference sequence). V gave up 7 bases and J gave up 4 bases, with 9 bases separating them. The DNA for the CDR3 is TGTGCCAGCACCACTAGCCCAGATACGCAGTATTTT. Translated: CASTTSPDTQYF.